The 8 T cell receptor beta chains reported below all come from one sample, sequenced in a study of blood T cell repertoires in COVID-19. TCRdb keeps only in-frame clones here, not all; method: immunoSEQ multiplex PCR. The sample records 31,000 or so clones, almost 90% being singletons. Sequenced input: peripheral blood. Every receptor here comes from a man in his fifties or sixties with active COVID-19.

For the CDR3, the DNA is TGTGCCAGCACTAGCGGGAGAGGAGGTGAGCAGTTCTTC. This sequence encodes CASTSGRGGEQFF. This chain joins TRBV12-3 or TRBV12-4 and TRBJ2-1; 10 bases line up with TRBD2. The CDR3 is made up of 13 amino acids. Unmatched junction bases numbered 6, after V lost 7 bases and J lost 9 bases.

This clone appeared once. The CDR3 DNA reads TGTGCCACCAGTGATCTTGGACTAGGGAATGAGCAGTTCTTC. It codes for CATSDLGLGNEQFF. The chain links TRBV24-1 to TRBJ2-1, with 7 bases fitting TRBD2. The CDR3 spans 14 residues. V shed 3 bases, J shed 7 bases, and the junction held 5 bases outside the gene matches. Germline CDR1 reads KGHDR; CDR2 reads SFDVKD.

The chain combines TRBV12-3 or TRBV12-4 with TRBJ1-5; a possible D gene is TRBD1 (5 bases). The length of the CDR3 is 13 residues. V lost 8 bases to trimming and J lost 1 base, with 9 bases between them. CDR3: CASAAGSNQPQHF. In DNA, the CDR3 is TGTGCCAGCGCGGCAGGGAGCAATCAGCCCCAGCATTTT.

The gene calls are TRBV3-1 (or the pseudogene TRBV3-2) and TRBJ2-5, with 10 positions matching TRBD2. The V gene end was trimmed by 6 bases and the J gene end by 5 bases; junction bases not matched to a gene: 12. Germline CDR1 is LGHDT and CDR2 is YNNKEL (reference sequence). The CDR3 covers 16 residues. CDR3 residues: CASSPASGGAGETQYF. The CDR3 DNA follows: TGTGCCAGCAGTCCAGCGAGCGGGGGGGCAGGGGAGACCCAGTACTTC.

The chain couples TRBV9 to TRBJ1-3; D unresolved. V was clipped by 7 bases and J by 0 bases, with 11 bases between them. The CDR3 totals 14 residues. Germline CDR1 and CDR2: SGDLS and YYNGEE. The CDR3 sequence is CASRGRDSGNTIYF. The CDR3 DNA is TGTGCCAGCCGAGGACGGGACTCTGGAAACACCATATATTTT. Looking up the rest from reference TRBV9 and TRBJ1-3 gives the full variable domain: DSGVTQTPKHLITATGQRVTLRCSPRSGDLSVYWYQQSLDQGLQFLIQYYNGEERAKGNILERFSAQQFPDLHSELNLSSLELGDSALYFCASRGRDSGNTIYFGEGSWLTVV.

V is TRBV3-1 (or the pseudogene TRBV3-2) and J is TRBJ2-5; D perhaps matches TRBD2 (6 bases). The germline gives CDR1 LGHDT, CDR2 YNNKEL (reference sequence). The CDR3 extends over 17 amino acids. V was trimmed by 1 base and J by 5 bases, leaving 20 bases between them. CDR3 sequence reads: CASSQVRPGGLGETQYF. CDR3 nucleotides: TGTGCCAGCAGCCAAGTCCGTCCCGGGGGACTCGGCGAGACCCAGTACTTC.

The chain is built from TRBV5-1 and TRBJ2-1, with 8 bases matching TRBD1. The trim removed 1 base at V and 8 bases at J, leaving 14 bases unmatched. There are 17 residues in the CDR3. Looked up from germline, CDR1 is SGHRS and CDR2 is YFSETQ. The CDR3 DNA is TGCGCCAGCAGCTTGACAGGCGGGACAGGAGGTGGGCATGAGCAGTTCTTC. This codes for CASSLTGGTGGGHEQFF.

This chain joins TRBV7-3 and TRBJ2-3; D remains unclear. Germline V gene data show CDR1 as SGHTA and CDR2 as FQGTGA. Trimming stripped 3 bases from V and 0 bases from J, with 7 bases between. The CDR3 has 14 amino acids. The DNA for the CDR3 is TGTGCCAGCAGCTTTGGCCCCAGCACAGATACGCAGTATTTT. This translates into CASSFGPSTDTQYF.